Reported below is one TCR beta chain. This record belongs to a study of T cell changes during pregnancy in multiple sclerosis. The table came from immunoSEQ multiplex PCR; TCRdb's copy has only in-frame clones and leaves some out. The data show tens of thousands of clones, 80% to 90% seen once. Trimming took 6 bases from V and 2 from J; bases not matched to a gene: 5. CDR3 length equals 15 residues. Germline CDR1 is SGHAT and CDR2 is FQNNGV. The source is a female donor in good health, enrolled as a control in a pregnancy study. The specimen was CD4+ T cells from peripheral blood mononuclear cells, collected in the first trimester of pregnancy. This chain joins TRBV11-2 and TRBJ2-5; 11 bases are shared with TRBD2. This CDR3 reads CASSPGLAEQETQYF. For the CDR3, the DNA is TGTGCCAGCAGTCCGGGACTAGCGGAACAAGAGACCCAGTACTTC.